This T cell receptor beta chain was captured in a study of CD8 T cells in Susac syndrome. Germline values: CDR1 SEHNR, CDR2 FQNEAQ (reference sequence). The CDR3 has 16 amino acids. The V and J ends lost 4 bases and 1 base respectively, with 17 bases between them. Random hexamers were used to reverse transcribe roughly 0.5 to 1 ug of RNA. Using its own MiXCR run on the immunoSEQ multiplex PCR reads, TCRdb lists one record per CDR3 protein. There are a few hundred thousand distinct CDR3 sequences in the sample; roughly 85% occur only once, and about 0.22% lies in the top ten. The sequencing sample was made of CD8+ T cells from PBMCs. The receptor's source is a human donor with multiple sclerosis. The chain has TRBV7-9 and TRBJ2-7; maybe TRBD2 (7 bases). As DNA, the CDR3 is TGTGCCAGCAGCTCCGAGGGGGAGGGCTATTCCTACGAGCAGTACTTC. It codes for CASSSEGEGYSYEQYF.